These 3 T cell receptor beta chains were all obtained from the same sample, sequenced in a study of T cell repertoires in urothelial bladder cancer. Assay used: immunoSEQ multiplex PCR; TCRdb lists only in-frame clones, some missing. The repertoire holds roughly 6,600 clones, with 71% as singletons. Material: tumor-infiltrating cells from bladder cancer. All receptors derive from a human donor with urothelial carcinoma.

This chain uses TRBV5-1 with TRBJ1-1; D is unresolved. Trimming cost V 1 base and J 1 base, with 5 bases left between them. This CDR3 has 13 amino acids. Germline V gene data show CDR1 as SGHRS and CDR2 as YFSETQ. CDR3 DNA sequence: TGCGCCAGCAGCTTGTTCCAGAACACTGAAGCTTTCTTT. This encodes CASSLFQNTEAFF. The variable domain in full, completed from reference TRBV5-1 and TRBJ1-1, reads KAGVTQTPRYLIKTRGQQVTLSCSPISGHRSVSWYQQTPGQGLQFLFEYFSETQRNKGNFPGRFSGRQFSNSRSEMNVSTLELGDSALYLCASSLFQNTEAFFGQGTRLTVV.

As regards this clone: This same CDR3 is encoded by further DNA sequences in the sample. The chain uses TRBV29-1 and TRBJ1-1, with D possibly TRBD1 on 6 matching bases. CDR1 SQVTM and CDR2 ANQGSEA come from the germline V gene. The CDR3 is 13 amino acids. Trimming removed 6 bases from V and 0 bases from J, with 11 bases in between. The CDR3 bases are TGCAGCGTAAAACAGGGCATGAACACTGAAGCTTTCTTT. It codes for CSVKQGMNTEAFF.

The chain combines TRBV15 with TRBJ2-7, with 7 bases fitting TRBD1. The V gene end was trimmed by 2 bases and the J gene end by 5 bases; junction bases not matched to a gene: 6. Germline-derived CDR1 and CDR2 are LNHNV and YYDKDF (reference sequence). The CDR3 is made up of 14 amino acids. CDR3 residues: CATSRTDRTHEQYF. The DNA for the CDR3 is TGTGCCACCAGCAGAACGGACAGGACCCACGAGCAGTACTTC.